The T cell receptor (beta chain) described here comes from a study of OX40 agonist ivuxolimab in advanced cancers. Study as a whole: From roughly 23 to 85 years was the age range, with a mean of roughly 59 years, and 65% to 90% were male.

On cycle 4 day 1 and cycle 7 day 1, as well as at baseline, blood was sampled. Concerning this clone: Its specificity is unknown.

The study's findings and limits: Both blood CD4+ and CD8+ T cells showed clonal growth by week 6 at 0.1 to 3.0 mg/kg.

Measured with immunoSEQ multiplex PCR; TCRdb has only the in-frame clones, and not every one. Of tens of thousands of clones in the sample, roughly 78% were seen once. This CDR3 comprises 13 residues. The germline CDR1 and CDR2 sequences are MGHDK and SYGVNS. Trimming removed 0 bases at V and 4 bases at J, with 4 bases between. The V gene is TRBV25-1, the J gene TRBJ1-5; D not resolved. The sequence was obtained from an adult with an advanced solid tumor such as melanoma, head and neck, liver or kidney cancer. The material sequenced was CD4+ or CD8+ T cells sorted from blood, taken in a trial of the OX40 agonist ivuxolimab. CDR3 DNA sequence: TGTGCCAGCAGTGAATACGGAAATCAGCCCCAGCATTTT. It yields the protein CASSEYGNQPQHF.